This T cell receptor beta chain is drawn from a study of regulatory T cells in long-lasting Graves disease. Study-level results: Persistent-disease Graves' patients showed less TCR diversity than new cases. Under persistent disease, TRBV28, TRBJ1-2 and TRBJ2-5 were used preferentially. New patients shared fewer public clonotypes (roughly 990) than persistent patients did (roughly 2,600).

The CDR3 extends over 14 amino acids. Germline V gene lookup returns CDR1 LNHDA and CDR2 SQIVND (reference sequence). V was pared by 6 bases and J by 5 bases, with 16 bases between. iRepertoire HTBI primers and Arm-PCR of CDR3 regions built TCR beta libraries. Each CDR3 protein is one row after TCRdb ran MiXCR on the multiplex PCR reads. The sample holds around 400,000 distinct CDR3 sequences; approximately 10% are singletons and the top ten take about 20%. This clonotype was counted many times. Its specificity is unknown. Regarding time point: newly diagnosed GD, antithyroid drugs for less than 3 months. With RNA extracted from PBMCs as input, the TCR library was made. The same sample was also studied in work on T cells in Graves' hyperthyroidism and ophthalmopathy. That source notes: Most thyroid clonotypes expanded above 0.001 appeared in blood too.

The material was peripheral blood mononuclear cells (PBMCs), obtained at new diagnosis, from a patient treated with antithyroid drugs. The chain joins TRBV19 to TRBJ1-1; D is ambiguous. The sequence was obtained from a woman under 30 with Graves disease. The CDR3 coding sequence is TGTGCCAGTAGCTTGCGGGGAGCGGTGACTGAAGCTTTCTTT. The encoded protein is CASSLRGAVTEAFF. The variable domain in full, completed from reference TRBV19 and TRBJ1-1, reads DGGITQSPKYLFRKEGQNVTLSCEQNLNHDAMYWYRQDPGQGLRLIYYSQIVNDFQKGDIAEGYSVSREKKESFPLTVTSAQKNPTAFYLCASSLRGAVTEAFFGQGTRLTVV.